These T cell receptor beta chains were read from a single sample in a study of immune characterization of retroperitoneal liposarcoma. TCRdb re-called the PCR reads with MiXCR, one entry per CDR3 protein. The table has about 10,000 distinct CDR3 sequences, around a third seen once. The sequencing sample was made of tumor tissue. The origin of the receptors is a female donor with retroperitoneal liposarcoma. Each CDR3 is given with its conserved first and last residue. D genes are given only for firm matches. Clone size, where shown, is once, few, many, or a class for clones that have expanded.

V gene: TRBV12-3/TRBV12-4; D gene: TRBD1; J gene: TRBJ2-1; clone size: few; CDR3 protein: CASSFRTGGPEQFF; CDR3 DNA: TGTGCCAGCAGCTTCAGGACAGGGGGGCCCGAGCAGTTCTTC
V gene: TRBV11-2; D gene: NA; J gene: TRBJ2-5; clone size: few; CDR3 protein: CASSWTPGETQYF; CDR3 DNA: TGTGCCAGCAGCTGGACGCCGGGCGAGACCCAGTACTTC
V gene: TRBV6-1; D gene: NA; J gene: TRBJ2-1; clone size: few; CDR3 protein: CASSENGGEQFF; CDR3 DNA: TGTGCCAGCAGTGAAAATGGTGGTGAGCAGTTCTTC
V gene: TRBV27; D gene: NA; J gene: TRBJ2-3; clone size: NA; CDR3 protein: CAIRRAGDADTQYF; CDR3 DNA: TGTGCCATCCGACGGGCTGGGGACGCAGATACGCAGTATTTT
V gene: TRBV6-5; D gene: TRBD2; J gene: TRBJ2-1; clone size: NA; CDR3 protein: CASSYTSGTDNEQFF; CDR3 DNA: TGTGCCAGCAGTTATACTAGCGGGACCGACAATGAGCAGTTCTTC
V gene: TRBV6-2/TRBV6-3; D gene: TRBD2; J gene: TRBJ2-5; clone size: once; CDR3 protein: CASSYSSSGQETQYF; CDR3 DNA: TGTGCCAGCAGTTACTCCTCTAGCGGGCAGGAGACCCAGTACTTC
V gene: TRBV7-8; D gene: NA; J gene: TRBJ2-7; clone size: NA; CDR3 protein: CASTPTRTEYEQYF; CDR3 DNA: TGTGCCAGCACCCCGACCCGGACGGAGTACGAGCAGTACTTC
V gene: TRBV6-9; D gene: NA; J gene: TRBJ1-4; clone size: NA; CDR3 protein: CASTDTGEVLGKLFF; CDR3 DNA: TGTGCCAGCACCGATACCGGGGAGGTCTTGGGGAAACTGTTTTTT
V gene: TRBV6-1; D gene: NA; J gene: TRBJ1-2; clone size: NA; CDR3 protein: CASSEAAGPSNYGYTF; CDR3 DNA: TGTGCCAGCAGTGAAGCGGCAGGGCCGTCCAACTATGGCTACACCTTC
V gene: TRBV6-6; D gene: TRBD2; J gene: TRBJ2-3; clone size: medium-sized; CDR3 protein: CASSYRLAGTDTQYF; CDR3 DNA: TGTGCCAGCAGTTACAGGCTAGCGGGTACAGATACGCAGTATTTT
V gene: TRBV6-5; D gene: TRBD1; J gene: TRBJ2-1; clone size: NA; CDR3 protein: CASSDTLLGQGVYNEQFF; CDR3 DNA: TGTGCCAGCAGTGACACCCTTCTGGGACAGGGGGTCTACAATGAGCAGTTCTTC
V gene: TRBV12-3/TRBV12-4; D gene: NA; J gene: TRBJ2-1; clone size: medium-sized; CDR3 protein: CASSLGDSASSYNEQFF; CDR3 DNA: TGTGCCAGCAGTTTAGGGGATAGCGCCAGCTCCTACAATGAGCAGTTCTTC
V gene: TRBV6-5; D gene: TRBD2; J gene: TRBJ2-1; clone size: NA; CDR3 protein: CASSYGTSFYEQFF; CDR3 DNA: TGTGCCAGCAGTTACGGGACTAGCTTCTACGAGCAGTTCTTC
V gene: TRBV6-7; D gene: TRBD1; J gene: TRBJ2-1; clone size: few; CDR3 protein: CASMTRDRGGNEQFF; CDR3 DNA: TGTGCCAGCATGACTCGGGACAGGGGGGGCAATGAGCAGTTCTTC
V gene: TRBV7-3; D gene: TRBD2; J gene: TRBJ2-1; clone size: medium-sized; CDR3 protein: CASSAVTGGSYEQFF; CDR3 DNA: TGTGCCAGCAGCGCAGTGACGGGGGGGTCCTACGAGCAGTTCTTC
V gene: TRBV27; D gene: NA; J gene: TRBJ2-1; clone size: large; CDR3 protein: CASRVEDEQFF; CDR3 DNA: TGTGCCAGCAGAGTAGAGGATGAGCAGTTCTTC
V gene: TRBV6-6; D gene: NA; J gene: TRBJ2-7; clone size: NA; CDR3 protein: CASSYSTQGRGEQYF; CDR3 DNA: TGTGCCAGCAGTTACTCGACACAGGGAAGGGGCGAGCAGTACTTC
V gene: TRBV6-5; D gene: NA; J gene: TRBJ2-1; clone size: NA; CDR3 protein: CASSMREYNEQFF; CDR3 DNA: TGTGCCAGCAGTATGAGGGAGTACAATGAGCAGTTCTTC
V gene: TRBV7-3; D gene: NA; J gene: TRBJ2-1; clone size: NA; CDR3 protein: CASSPEVARAPNEQFF; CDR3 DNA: TGTGCCAGCAGCCCGGAGGTGGCTAGAGCTCCCAATGAGCAGTTCTTC
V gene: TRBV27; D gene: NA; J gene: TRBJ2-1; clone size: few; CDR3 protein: CASSLSWYNEQFF; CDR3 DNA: TGTGCCAGCAGTTTATCTTGGTACAATGAGCAGTTCTTC
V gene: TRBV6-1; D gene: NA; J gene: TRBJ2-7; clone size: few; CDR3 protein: CASTRDLSYEQYF; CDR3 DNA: TGTGCCAGCACCCGGGACCTCTCCTACGAGCAGTACTTC
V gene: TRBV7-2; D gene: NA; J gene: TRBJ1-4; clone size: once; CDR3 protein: CASSLAWGPTNEKLFF; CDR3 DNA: TGTGCCAGCAGCTTAGCGTGGGGACCAACTAATGAAAAACTGTTTTTT
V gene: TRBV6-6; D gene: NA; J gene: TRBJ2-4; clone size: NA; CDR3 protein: CASSYSKTGSKNIQYF; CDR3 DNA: TGTGCCAGCAGTTACTCGAAAACGGGCTCCAAAAACATTCAGTACTTC
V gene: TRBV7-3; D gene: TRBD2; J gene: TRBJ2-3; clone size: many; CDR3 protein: CASSFGLAADTQYF; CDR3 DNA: TGTGCCAGCAGCTTTGGACTAGCGGCAGATACGCAGTATTTT
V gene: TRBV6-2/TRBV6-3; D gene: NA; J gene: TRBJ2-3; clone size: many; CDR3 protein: CASSLEGSRADTQYF; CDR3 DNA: TGTGCCAGCAGTCTCGAGGGGTCGCGGGCAGATACGCAGTATTTT
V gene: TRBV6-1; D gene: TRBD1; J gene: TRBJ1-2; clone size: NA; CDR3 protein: CASNTGTATNYGYTF; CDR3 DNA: TGTGCCAGCAACACCGGGACAGCCACTAACTATGGCTACACCTTC
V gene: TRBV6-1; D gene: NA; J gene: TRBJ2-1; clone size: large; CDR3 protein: CASSPRSPPYEQFF; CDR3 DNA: TGTGCCAGCAGTCCACGGAGTCCACCCTACGAGCAGTTCTTC
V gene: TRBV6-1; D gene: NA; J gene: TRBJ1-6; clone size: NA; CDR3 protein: CASTEKSDRYNSPLHF; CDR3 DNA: TGTGCCAGCACCGAAAAGAGCGACAGATATAATTCACCCCTCCACTTT
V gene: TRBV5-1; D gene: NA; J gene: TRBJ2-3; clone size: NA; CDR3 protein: CASSLSPSAGSGTDTQYF; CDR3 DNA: TGCGCCAGCAGCTTGTCCCCTAGCGCGGGATCGGGCACAGATACGCAGTATTTT
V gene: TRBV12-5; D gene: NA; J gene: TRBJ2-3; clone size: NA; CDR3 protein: CASGLGGGGRDTQYF; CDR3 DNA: TGTGCTAGTGGTTTGGGTGGCGGCGGGCGGGATACGCAGTATTTT
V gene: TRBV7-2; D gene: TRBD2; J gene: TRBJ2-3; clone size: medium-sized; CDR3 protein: CASSFWGTSGTDTQYF; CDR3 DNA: TGTGCCAGCAGCTTCTGGGGGACTAGCGGCACAGATACGCAGTATTTT
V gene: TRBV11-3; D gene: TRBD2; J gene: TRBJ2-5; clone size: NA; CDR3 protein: CASSLLLAGGNEQYF; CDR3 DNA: TGTGCCAGCAGCTTACTGCTAGCGGGAGGAAATGAGCAGTACTTC
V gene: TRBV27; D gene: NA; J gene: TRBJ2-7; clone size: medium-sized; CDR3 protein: CASMVSRGGLNEQYF; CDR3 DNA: TGTGCCAGCATGGTCTCCAGGGGTGGTCTCAATGAGCAGTACTTC
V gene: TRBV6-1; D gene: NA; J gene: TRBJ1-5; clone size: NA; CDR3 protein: CASSEEYRQALLYSNQPQHF; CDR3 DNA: TGTGCCAGCAGTGAGGAGTACCGACAGGCCCTACTTTATAGCAATCAGCCCCAGCATTTT
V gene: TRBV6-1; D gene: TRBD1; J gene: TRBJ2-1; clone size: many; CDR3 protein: CASSEGQGAYEQFF; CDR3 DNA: TGTGCCAGCAGTGAAGGACAGGGGGCATACGAGCAGTTCTTC